This T cell receptor (beta chain) comes out of a study of cytomegalovirus exposure and HLA in healthy donors. At the level of the study: Within the Caucasian-associated ancestry cluster were about 81% of the approximately 400 genotyped donors.

Germline lookup yields CDR1 SGHRS and CDR2 YFSETQ. This CDR3 has 15 residues. Trimming took 4 bases from V and 1 from J; bases not matched to a gene: 6. Concerning this clone: The target antigen is unknown.

Study results and limitations: Beyond CMV serostatus, there was no information to go on about immune exposure.

The PCR employed 60 Vbeta primers together with 13 Jbeta primers. Produced via immunoSEQ multiplex PCR; TCRdb's table is partial and in-frame only. The sample yields 100,000 to 150,000 clones, approximately 80% seen once. The clonotype was recovered from a man in his forties or fifties in good health and CMV-seronegative. What was sequenced was PBMCs. The chain uses TRBV5-1 and TRBJ1-1; 8 bases match TRBD1. In nucleotides, the CDR3 is TGCGCCAGCAGCCCTGGACAGGGTTGGAACACTGAAGCTTTCTTT. Its translation: CASSPGQGWNTEAFF.